This is a list of T cell receptor beta chains from one sample in a study of graft-versus-host responses after intestinal transplantation. Only in-frame clones appear in the TCRdb table, and some are missing; sequencing was by immunoSEQ multiplex PCR. The sample has approximately 130,000 clones; more than 80% are singletons. These TCRs are of unknown antigen specificity. The starting material was unstimulated CD4+ T cells sorted from spleen or lymph node cells, obtained before intestinal transplant. The origin of the receptors is a human donor who received an intestinal transplant. CDR3s include the opening cysteine and the closing phenylalanine or tryptophan. The order of the fields is J gene, clone size, V gene, CDR3 length, D gene, CDR3 protein, CDR3 DNA. D genes are given only for firm matches. The size entry is marked missing in some rows and otherwise reads once, few, many or a size class.

J gene: TRBJ1-2; clone size: .; V gene: TRBV5-1; CDR3 length: 14; D gene: TRBD1; CDR3 protein: CASRGDRGHYGYTF; CDR3 DNA: TGCGCCAGCAGAGGGGACAGGGGGCATTATGGCTACACCTTC
J gene: TRBJ1-5; clone size: .; V gene: TRBV2; CDR3 length: 14; D gene: .; CDR3 protein: CASRFGEPHQPQHF; CDR3 DNA: TGTGCCAGCAGGTTTGGGGAGCCACATCAGCCCCAGCATTTT
J gene: TRBJ1-4; clone size: .; V gene: TRBV7-2; CDR3 length: 15; D gene: .; CDR3 protein: CASSLGWARGEKLFF; CDR3 DNA: TGTGCCAGCAGCTTAGGGTGGGCAAGGGGGGAAAAACTGTTTTTT
J gene: TRBJ1-2; clone size: .; V gene: TRBV19; CDR3 length: 15; D gene: TRBD1; CDR3 protein: CASSMAGTGVPGYTF; CDR3 DNA: TGTGCCAGTAGTATGGCCGGGACAGGGGTTCCTGGCTACACCTTC
J gene: TRBJ2-7; clone size: .; V gene: TRBV7-9; CDR3 length: 18; D gene: TRBD1; CDR3 protein: CASSLEWGQGASSYEQYF; CDR3 DNA: TGTGCCAGCAGCTTAGAATGGGGACAGGGGGCAAGCTCCTACGAGCAGTACTTC
J gene: TRBJ2-6; clone size: .; V gene: TRBV11-3; CDR3 length: 17; D gene: .; CDR3 protein: CASSFYLGTSGANVLTF; CDR3 DNA: TGTGCCAGCAGCTTTTATCTGGGTACCTCTGGGGCCAACGTCCTGACTTTC
J gene: TRBJ2-7; clone size: .; V gene: TRBV5-6; CDR3 length: 13; D gene: .; CDR3 protein: CASSLGQSYEQYF; CDR3 DNA: TGTGCCAGCAGCTTGGGACAGAGCTACGAGCAGTACTTC
J gene: TRBJ2-6; clone size: .; V gene: TRBV4-2; CDR3 length: 14; D gene: .; CDR3 protein: CASSNSAGANVLTF; CDR3 DNA: TGTGCCAGCAGCAATTCGGCTGGGGCCAACGTCCTGACTTTC
J gene: TRBJ1-1; clone size: .; V gene: TRBV10-3; CDR3 length: 15; D gene: .; CDR3 protein: CAISESNGVNTEAFF; CDR3 DNA: TGTGCCATCAGTGAGTCAAACGGGGTGAACACTGAAGCTTTCTTT
J gene: TRBJ2-7; clone size: .; V gene: TRBV4-1; CDR3 length: 15; D gene: TRBD2; CDR3 protein: CASSQVGRGAYEQYF; CDR3 DNA: TGCGCCAGCAGCCAAGTCGGCCGGGGGGCCTACGAGCAGTACTTC
J gene: TRBJ2-5; clone size: .; V gene: TRBV7-2; CDR3 length: 17; D gene: .; CDR3 protein: CASSLRGGPMGTETQYF; CDR3 DNA: TGTGCCAGCAGCTTAAGGGGGGGGCCGATGGGGACAGAGACCCAGTACTTC
J gene: TRBJ2-5; clone size: .; V gene: TRBV5-8; CDR3 length: 14; D gene: TRBD1; CDR3 protein: CASSKGQGIVHQYF; CDR3 DNA: TGTGCCAGCAGTAAGGGACAGGGGATTGTTCACCAGTACTTC
J gene: TRBJ2-7; clone size: .; V gene: TRBV10-3; CDR3 length: 12; D gene: .; CDR3 protein: CAIRSGGYEQYF; CDR3 DNA: TGTGCCATCAGATCCGGGGGCTACGAGCAGTACTTC
J gene: TRBJ1-3; clone size: .; V gene: TRBV2; CDR3 length: 14; D gene: .; CDR3 protein: CASSGMNSGNTIYF; CDR3 DNA: TGTGCCAGCAGTGGAATGAACTCTGGAAACACCATATATTTT
J gene: TRBJ1-2; clone size: .; V gene: TRBV7-9; CDR3 length: 18; D gene: .; CDR3 protein: CASSFKFDSRGRFYGYTF; CDR3 DNA: TGTGCCAGCAGCTTCAAATTTGACTCCCGCGGGAGGTTTTATGGCTACACCTTC
J gene: TRBJ2-5; clone size: .; V gene: TRBV5-1; CDR3 length: 14; D gene: TRBD1; CDR3 protein: CASSYSDRAETQYF; CDR3 DNA: TGCGCCAGCAGCTACTCTGACAGGGCGGAGACCCAGTACTTC
J gene: TRBJ1-4; clone size: .; V gene: TRBV2; CDR3 length: 12; D gene: .; CDR3 protein: CASAPQGEKLFF; CDR3 DNA: TGTGCCAGCGCCCCACAGGGTGAAAAACTGTTTTTT
J gene: TRBJ1-2; clone size: .; V gene: TRBV6-5; CDR3 length: 13; D gene: .; CDR3 protein: CASRPTGPYGYTF; CDR3 DNA: TGTGCCAGCAGGCCGACAGGACCTTATGGCTACACCTTC
J gene: TRBJ1-5; clone size: .; V gene: TRBV11-2; CDR3 length: 13; D gene: .; CDR3 protein: CASSLYIGQPQHF; CDR3 DNA: TGTGCCAGCAGCTTATACATTGGCCAGCCCCAGCATTTT
J gene: TRBJ1-5; clone size: once; V gene: TRBV18; CDR3 length: 14; D gene: .; CDR3 protein: CASSTGFGPEPQHF; CDR3 DNA: TGTGCCAGCTCAACCGGCTTTGGTCCAGAGCCCCAGCATTTT
J gene: TRBJ2-5; clone size: once; V gene: TRBV2; CDR3 length: 12; D gene: .; CDR3 protein: CARSGSSETQYF; CDR3 DNA: TGTGCCAGGTCGGGCAGTTCTGAGACCCAGTACTTC
J gene: TRBJ2-7; clone size: .; V gene: TRBV27; CDR3 length: 16; D gene: TRBD1; CDR3 protein: CASSHDPGTGTYEQYF; CDR3 DNA: TGTGCCAGCAGTCATGACCCCGGGACAGGGACCTACGAGCAGTACTTC
J gene: TRBJ2-7; clone size: .; V gene: TRBV2; CDR3 length: 11; D gene: .; CDR3 protein: CASSGAYEQYF; CDR3 DNA: TGTGCCAGCAGTGGGGCCTACGAGCAGTACTTC
J gene: TRBJ2-2; clone size: .; V gene: TRBV4-2; CDR3 length: 16; D gene: .; CDR3 protein: CASSQPTTRNTGELFF; CDR3 DNA: TGTGCCAGCAGCCAACCTACGACCCGAAACACCGGGGAGCTGTTTTTT
J gene: TRBJ2-7; clone size: .; V gene: TRBV11-3; CDR3 length: 15; D gene: TRBD1; CDR3 protein: CASSLVGTGNYEQYF; CDR3 DNA: TGTGCCAGCAGCTTAGTTGGGACAGGGAACTACGAGCAGTACTTC
J gene: TRBJ2-5; clone size: .; V gene: TRBV5-5; CDR3 length: 14; D gene: .; CDR3 protein: CASSLEPGVETQYF; CDR3 DNA: TGTGCCAGCAGCTTGGAACCGGGGGTGGAGACCCAGTACTTC